This T cell receptor beta chain comes out of a study of tissue T cells after allogeneic stem cell transplantation. Study-wide findings and caveats: Across patients, clones rarely overlapped, yet motif clusters were shared tissue-specifically.

TCRbeta CDR3 was sequenced at survey depth with template counts. Profiling relied on immunoSEQ multiplex PCR, and the TCRdb table lists in-frame clones only, not all of them. The sample lists around 620 clones, just over 45% occurring once. Time point noted: mouse harvest day 14 after allogeneic transplant. Each mouse received 10^7 T-cell-depleted marrow cells plus 10^6 splenic CD5+ T cells by tail vein. Mice had MHC-mismatched B6 into BALB/c GVHD, sampled day 7 or 14. The table lists this clone with a few counts. Its specificity is unknown. Here the gene names and germline are mouse. Sequencing ends 1 residue short of the CDR3 end; the germline J gene provides the rest. The junction had 2 bases not matched to a gene; V was cut back by 1 base and J by 6 bases. CDR3 length: 14 amino acids. Germline V gene lookup returns CDR1 FNHDT and CDR2 SITEND (reference sequence).

The chain joins TRBV19 to TRBJ2-1; 9 nucleotides line up with TRBD1. Material: liver tissue. This receptor was taken from a female BALB/c mouse given C57BL/6 T cells with graft-versus-host disease after an allogeneic hematopoietic cell transplant. The sequenced part of the CDR3 DNA is TGTGCCAGCAGTATAAACAGGGGGCCTGCTGAGCAGTTC. This codes for CASSINRGPAEQF. The whole CDR3 protein reads CASSINRGPAEQFF.